This TCR beta chain comes out of a study of cytomegalovirus exposure and HLA in healthy donors. Study-level information: Earlier results showed 90 million to 120 million unique TCR beta sequences derived from about 179 million T cells.

The germline gives CDR1 MNHEY, CDR2 SVGAGI. Trimming took 5 bases from V and 4 from J, leaving 17 bases between them. The CDR3 contains 15 residues. As to this clone: What it binds is unknown.

Study findings and constraints: One cluster of highly shared sequence variants probably arose as a sequencing artifact. Later analysis identified a missense DCLRE1C variant that was linked to TCR beta V- and J-gene trimming.

It was with 60 Vbeta and 13 Jbeta primers that the PCR ran. Original handling: It was a later analysis that counted 83 million or so unique TCR beta chains, of which 8.5 million to 12 million were shared. The data were produced by immunoSEQ multiplex PCR, yet TCRdb's version contains in-frame clones alone and is incomplete. That table gives V, J and clone size, and the DNA gave D and trimming. The sample consists of under 200,000 clones, about two thirds of them appearing once. The specimen was PBMCs. The V and J genes are TRBV6-5 and TRBJ2-5; D may be TRBD2 (6 bases). This receptor was taken from a woman aged 25 to 39 in good health and CMV-seronegative. CDR3 amino acids: CASSPKRRRGETQYF. CDR3 coding DNA: TGTGCCAGCAGTCCCAAGCGGCGGAGGGGAGAGACCCAGTACTTC.